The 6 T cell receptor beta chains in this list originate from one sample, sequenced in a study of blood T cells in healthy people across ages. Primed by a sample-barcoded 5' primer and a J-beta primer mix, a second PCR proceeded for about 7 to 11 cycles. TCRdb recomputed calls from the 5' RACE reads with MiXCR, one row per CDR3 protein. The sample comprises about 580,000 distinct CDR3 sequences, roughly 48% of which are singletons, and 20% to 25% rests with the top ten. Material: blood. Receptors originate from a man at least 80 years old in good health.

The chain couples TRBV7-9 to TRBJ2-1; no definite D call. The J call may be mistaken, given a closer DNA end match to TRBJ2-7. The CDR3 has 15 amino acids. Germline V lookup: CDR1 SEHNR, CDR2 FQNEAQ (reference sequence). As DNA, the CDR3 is TGTGCCAGCAGCTTAGGTTCTGGATCCTACAATGAGCAGTACTTC. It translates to CASSLGSGSYNEQYF.

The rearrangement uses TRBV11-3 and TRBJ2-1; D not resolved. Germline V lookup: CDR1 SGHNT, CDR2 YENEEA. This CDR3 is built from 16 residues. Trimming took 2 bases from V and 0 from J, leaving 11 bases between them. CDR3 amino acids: CASSLPRTISYNEQFF. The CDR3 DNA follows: TGTGCCAGCAGCTTACCGAGGACGATCTCCTACAATGAGCAGTTCTTC.

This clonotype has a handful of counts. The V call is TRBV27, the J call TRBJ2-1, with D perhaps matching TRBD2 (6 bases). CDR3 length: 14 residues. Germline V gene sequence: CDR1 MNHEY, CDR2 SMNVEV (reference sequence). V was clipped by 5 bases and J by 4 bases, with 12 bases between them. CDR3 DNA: TGTGCCAGCAGTACCGGGACTCTTTACAATGAGCAGTTCTTC. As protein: CASSTGTLYNEQFF.

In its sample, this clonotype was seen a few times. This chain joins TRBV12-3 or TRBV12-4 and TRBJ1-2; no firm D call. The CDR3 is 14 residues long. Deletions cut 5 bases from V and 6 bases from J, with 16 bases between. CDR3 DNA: TGTGCCAGCAGTCCCCGTGGGAGGGCGCATGGCTACACCTTC. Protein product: CASSPRGRAHGYTF.

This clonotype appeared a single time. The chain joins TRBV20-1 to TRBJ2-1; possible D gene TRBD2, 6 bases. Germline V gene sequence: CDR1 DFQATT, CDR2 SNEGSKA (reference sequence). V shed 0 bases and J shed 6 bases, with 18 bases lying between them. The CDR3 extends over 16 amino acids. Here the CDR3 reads CSARDVSAGYINEQFF. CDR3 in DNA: TGCAGTGCTAGAGATGTCTCGGCGGGATATATCAATGAGCAGTTCTTC.

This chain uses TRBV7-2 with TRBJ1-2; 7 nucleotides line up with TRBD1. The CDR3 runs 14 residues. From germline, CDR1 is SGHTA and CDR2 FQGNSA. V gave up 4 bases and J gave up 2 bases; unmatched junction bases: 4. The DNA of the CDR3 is TGTGCCAGCAGCTACAGGGGTCTCAACTATGGCTACACCTTC. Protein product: CASSYRGLNYGYTF.